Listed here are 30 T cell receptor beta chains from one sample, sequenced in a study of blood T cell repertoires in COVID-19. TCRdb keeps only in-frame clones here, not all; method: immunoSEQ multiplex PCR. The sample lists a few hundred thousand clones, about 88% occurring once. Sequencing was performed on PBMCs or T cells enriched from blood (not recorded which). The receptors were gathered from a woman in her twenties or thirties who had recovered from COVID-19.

The CDR3 DNA follows: TGTGCCAGCAGCCAAGATATGGCGGGGAACTATGGCTACACCTTC. This encodes CASSQDMAGNYGYTF. The chain combines TRBV14 with TRBJ1-2; D is unresolved. Germline V CDR1 and CDR2: SGHDN, FVKESK. With 0 bases removed from V and 2 bases from J, the gap between germline ends came to 10 bases. The CDR3 contains 15 residues.

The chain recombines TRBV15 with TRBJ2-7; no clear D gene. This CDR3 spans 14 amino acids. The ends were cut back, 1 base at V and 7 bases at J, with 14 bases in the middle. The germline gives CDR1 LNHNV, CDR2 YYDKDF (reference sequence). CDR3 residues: CATSRGTVQWEQYF. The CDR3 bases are TGTGCCACCAGCAGAGGAACGGTGCAATGGGAGCAGTACTTC.

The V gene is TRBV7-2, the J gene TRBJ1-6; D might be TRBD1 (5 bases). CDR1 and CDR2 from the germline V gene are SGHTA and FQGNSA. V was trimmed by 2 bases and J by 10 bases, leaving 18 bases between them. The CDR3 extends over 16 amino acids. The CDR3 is CASSLNSVGGDSPLHF. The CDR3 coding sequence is TGTGCCAGCAGCTTAAATTCGGTCGGGGGGGACTCACCCCTCCACTTT. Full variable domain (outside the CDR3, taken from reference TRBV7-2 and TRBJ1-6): GAGVSQSPSNKVTEKGKDVELRCDPISGHTALYWYRQSLGQGLEFLIYFQGNSAPDKSGLPSDRFSAERTGGSVSTLTIQRTQQEDSAVYLCASSLNSVGGDSPLHFGNGTRLTVT.

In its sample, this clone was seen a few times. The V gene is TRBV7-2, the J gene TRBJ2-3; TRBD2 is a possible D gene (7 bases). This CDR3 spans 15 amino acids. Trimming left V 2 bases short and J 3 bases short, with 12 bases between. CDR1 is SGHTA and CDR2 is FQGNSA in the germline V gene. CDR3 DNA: TGTGCCAGCAGCTTACGAGGGGGGGCAACAGATACGCAGTATTTT. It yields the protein CASSLRGGATDTQYF.

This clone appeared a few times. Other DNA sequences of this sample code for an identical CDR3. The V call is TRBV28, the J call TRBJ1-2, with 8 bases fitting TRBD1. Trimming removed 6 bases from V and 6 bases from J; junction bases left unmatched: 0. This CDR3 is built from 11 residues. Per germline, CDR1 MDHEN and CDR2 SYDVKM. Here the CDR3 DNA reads TGTGCCAGCAGGGACAGGGATGGCTACACCTTC. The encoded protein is CASRDRDGYTF.

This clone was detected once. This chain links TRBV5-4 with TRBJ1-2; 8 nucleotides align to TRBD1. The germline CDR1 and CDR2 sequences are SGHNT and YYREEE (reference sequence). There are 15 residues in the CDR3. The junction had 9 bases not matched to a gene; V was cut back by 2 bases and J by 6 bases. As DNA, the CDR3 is TGTGCCAGCAGCTTTCGGACAGGGAATGTTGATGGCTACACCTTC. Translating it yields CASSFRTGNVDGYTF.

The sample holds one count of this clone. CDR3 sequence (DNA): TGTGCCAGCTCACCACCGGGACTAGCGGGGGGCCATGAGCAGTTCTTC. Amino acids: CASSPPGLAGGHEQFF. The J gene is TRBJ2-1, the V gene TRBV18; 15 bases are a match to TRBD2. Germline V lookup: CDR1 KGHSH, CDR2 LQKENI. The CDR3 is made up of 16 amino acids. Trimming cost V 0 bases and J 8 bases; bases outside gene matches: 2.

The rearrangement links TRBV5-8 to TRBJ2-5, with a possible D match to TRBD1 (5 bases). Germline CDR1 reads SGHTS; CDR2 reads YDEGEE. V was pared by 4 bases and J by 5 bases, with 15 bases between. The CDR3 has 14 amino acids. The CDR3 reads CASSRAAAGETQYF. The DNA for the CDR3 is TGTGCCAGCAGCCGCGCGGCGGCAGGGGAGACCCAGTACTTC.

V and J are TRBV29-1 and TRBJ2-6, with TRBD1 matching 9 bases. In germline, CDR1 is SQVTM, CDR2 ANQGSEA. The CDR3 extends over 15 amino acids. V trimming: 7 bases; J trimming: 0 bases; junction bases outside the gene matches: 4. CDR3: CSERTGVSGANVLTF. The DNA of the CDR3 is TGCAGCGAGAGGACAGGGGTCTCTGGGGCCAACGTCCTGACTTTC.

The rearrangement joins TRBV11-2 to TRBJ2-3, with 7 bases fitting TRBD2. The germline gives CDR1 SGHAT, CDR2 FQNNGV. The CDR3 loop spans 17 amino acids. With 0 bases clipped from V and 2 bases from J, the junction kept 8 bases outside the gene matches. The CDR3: CASSLDGQAGNTDTQYF. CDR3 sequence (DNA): TGTGCCAGCAGCTTAGATGGGCAAGCGGGGAACACAGATACGCAGTATTTT.

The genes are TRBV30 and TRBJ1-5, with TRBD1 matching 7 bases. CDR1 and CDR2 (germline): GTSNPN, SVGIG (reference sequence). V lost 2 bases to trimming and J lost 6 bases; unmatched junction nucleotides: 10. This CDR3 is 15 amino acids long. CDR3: CAWSNRQGYFQPQHF. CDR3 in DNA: TGTGCCTGGAGTAACAGACAGGGATATTTTCAGCCCCAGCATTTT.

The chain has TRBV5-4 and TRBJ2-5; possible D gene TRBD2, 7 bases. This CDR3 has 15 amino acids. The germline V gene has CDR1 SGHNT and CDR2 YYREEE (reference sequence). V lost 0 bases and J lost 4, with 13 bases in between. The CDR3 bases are TGTGCCAGCAGCTTGGTCGGGGGGCTCGGAGAGACCCAGTACTTC. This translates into CASSLVGGLGETQYF.

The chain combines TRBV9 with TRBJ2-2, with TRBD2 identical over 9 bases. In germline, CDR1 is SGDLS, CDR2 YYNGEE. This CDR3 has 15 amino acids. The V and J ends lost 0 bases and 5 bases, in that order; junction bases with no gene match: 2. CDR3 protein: CASSVASGATGELFF. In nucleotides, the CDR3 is TGTGCCAGCAGCGTAGCTAGCGGGGCTACCGGGGAGCTGTTTTTT.

This chain's CDR3 is CASSPLRGANTEAFF. DNA of the CDR3: TGTGCCAGCAGTCCCCTCAGGGGGGCGAACACTGAAGCTTTCTTT. The chain combines TRBV27 with TRBJ1-1, with TRBD1 matching over 7 bases. With V trimmed by 5 bases and J by 1 base, 7 bases remained unmatched. The germline V gene encodes CDR1 MNHEY and CDR2 SMNVEV (reference sequence). This CDR3 has 15 amino acids.

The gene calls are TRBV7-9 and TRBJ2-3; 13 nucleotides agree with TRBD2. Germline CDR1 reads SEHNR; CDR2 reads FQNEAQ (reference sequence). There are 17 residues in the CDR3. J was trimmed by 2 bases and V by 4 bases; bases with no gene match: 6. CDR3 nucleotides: TGTGCCAGCAGCTACAGGACTAGCGGGGGACCCACAGATACGCAGTATTTT. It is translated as CASSYRTSGGPTDTQYF.

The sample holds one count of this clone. CDR3 sequence reads: CASSKTSVTEQFF. CDR3 sequence (DNA): TGTGCCAGCAGCAAGACTAGCGTGACTGAGCAGTTCTTC. The chain uses TRBV2 and TRBJ2-1, with 8 nucleotides matching TRBD2. CDR1 SNHLY and CDR2 FYNNEI come from the germline V gene. This CDR3 region has 13 residues. The J segment lost 9 bases and the V segment lost 6 bases, leaving 7 bases of the junction unmatched.

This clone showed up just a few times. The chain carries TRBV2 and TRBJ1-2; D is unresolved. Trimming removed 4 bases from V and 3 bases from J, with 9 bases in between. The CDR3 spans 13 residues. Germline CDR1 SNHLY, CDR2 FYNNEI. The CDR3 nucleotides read TGTGCCAGCAGTGTTACGGAGGACTATGGCTACACCTTC. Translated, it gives CASSVTEDYGYTF.

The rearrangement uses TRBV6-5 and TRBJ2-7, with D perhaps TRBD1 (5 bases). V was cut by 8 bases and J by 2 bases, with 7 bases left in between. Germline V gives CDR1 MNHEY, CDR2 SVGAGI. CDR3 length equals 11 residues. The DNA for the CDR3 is TGTGCCAGCCCAGGGCCCTACGAGCAGTACTTC. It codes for CASPGPYEQYF.

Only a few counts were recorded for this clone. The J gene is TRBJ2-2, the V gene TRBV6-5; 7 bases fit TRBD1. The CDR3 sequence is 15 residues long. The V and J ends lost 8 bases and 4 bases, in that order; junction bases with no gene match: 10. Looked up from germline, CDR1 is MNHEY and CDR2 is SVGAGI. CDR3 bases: TGTGCCAGCCTCAGAGGGACAGTCGGCACCGGGGAGCTGTTTTTT. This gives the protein CASLRGTVGTGELFF.

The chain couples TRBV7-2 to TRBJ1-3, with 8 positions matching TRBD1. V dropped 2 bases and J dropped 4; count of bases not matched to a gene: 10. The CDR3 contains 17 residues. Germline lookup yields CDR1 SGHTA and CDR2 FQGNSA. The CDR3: CASSLPVQGAYGNTIYF. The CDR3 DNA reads TGTGCCAGCAGCTTACCCGTGCAGGGGGCATACGGAAACACCATATATTTT.

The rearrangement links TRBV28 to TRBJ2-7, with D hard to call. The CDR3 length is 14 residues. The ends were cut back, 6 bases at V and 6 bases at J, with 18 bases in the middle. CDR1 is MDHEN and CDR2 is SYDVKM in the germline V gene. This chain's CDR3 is CASSPKSVGGEQYF. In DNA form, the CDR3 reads TGTGCCAGCAGCCCCAAATCAGTTGGTGGCGAGCAGTACTTC.

CDR3 residues: CASSPPSGGLPDEQYF. The CDR3 nucleotides read TGTGCCAGCAGTCCTCCTAGCGGGGGCCTTCCCGACGAGCAGTACTTC. This chain uses TRBV28 with TRBJ2-7; 10 bases are a match to TRBD2. The V gene's germline CDR1 is MDHEN and CDR2 SYDVKM. This CDR3 is built from 16 residues. V lost 5 bases to trimming and J lost 5 bases; unmatched junction nucleotides: 12.

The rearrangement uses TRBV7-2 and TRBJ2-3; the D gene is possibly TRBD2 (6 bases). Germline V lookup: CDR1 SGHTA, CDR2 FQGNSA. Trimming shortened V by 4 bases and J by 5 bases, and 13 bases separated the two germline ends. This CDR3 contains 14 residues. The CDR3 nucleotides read TGTGCCAGCAGCTCGGAGGGATTAGGAGATACGCAGTATTTT. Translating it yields CASSSEGLGDTQYF.

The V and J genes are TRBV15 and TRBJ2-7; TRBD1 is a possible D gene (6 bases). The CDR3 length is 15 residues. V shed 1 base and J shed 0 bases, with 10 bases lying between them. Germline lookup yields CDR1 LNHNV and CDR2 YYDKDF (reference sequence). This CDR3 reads CATSRGRDTSYEQYF. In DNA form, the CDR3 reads TGTGCCACCAGCAGAGGCAGGGACACCTCCTACGAGCAGTACTTC.

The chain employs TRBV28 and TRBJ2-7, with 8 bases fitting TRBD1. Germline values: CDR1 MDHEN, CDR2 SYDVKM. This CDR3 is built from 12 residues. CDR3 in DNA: TGTGCCAGCAGTTCGAGAGCGAGGACAGGGATGGTC. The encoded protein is CASSSRARTGMV.

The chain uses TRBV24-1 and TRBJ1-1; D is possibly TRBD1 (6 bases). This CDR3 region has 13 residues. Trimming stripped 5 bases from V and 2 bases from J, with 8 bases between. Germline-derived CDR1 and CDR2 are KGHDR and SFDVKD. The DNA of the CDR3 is TGTGCCACCAGTGGGACAGAAAACACTGAAGCTTTCTTT. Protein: CATSGTENTEAFF.

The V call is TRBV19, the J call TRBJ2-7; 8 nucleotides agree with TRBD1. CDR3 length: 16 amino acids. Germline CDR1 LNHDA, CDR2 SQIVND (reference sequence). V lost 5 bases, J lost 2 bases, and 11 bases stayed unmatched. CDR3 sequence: CASSAPRQDRAYEQYF. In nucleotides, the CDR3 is TGTGCCAGTAGTGCCCCCCGACAGGACAGGGCCTACGAGCAGTACTTC. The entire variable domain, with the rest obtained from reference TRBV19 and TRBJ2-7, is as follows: DGGITQSPKYLFRKEGQNVTLSCEQNLNHDAMYWYRQDPGQGLRLIYYSQIVNDFQKGDIAEGYSVSREKKESFPLTVTSAQKNPTAFYLCASSAPRQDRAYEQYFGPGTRLTVT.

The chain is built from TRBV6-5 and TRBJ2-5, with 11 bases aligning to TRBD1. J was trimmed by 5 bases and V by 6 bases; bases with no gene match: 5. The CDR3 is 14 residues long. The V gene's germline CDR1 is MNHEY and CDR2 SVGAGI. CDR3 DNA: TGTGCCAGCAGCGGACAGGGGGCTTTTGAGACCCAGTACTTC. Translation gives CASSGQGAFETQYF.

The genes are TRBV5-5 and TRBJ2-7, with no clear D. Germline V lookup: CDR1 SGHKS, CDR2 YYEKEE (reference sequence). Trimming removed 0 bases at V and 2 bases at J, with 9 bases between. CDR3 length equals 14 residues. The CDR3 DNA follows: TGTGCCAGCAGCTTGGGACACCCCCCCTACGAGCAGTACTTC. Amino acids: CASSLGHPPYEQYF. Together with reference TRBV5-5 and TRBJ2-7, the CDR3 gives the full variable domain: DAGVTQSPTHLIKTRGQQVTLRCSPISGHKSVSWYQQVLGQGPQFIFQYYEKEERGRGNFPDRFSARQFPNYSSELNVNALLLGDSALYLCASSLGHPPYEQYFGPGTRLTVT.

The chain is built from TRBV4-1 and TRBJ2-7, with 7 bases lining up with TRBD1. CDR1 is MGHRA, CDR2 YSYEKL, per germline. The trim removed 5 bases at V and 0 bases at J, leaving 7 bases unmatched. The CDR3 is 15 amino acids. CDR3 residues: CASSTRQGASYEQYF. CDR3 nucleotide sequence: TGCGCCAGCAGCACCCGACAGGGCGCCTCCTACGAGCAGTACTTC.